This T cell receptor (beta chain) was identified during a study of T cell changes during pregnancy in multiple sclerosis. Sequenced by immunoSEQ multiplex PCR; TCRdb stores in-frame clones only, minus some. The repertoire includes under 110,000 clones, 85% to 95% of them detected once, and around 1.5% sits in the top ten. The CDR3 runs to 17 residues. Trimming pared 3 bases from V and 5 bases from J, leaving 18 bases between. The germline gives CDR1 SGHRS, CDR2 YFSETQ. In its sample, this clone was seen a few times. Sample: peripheral blood, taken after pregnancy. The source is a female donor with multiple sclerosis, enrolled in a pregnancy study. The V gene is TRBV5-1, the J gene TRBJ1-6; D is uncertain. The CDR3 loop is CASSSSPVASNNSPLHF. CDR3 DNA: TGCGCCAGCAGCTCATCCCCAGTAGCCTCTAATAATTCACCCCTCCACTTT.